This is a list of T cell receptor beta chains from one sample in a study of regulatory T cells in long-lasting Graves disease. TCRdb redid the calling of the multiplex PCR reads with MiXCR, one entry per CDR3 protein. The sample lists roughly 420,000 distinct CDR3 sequences; 16% were seen once. The same specimen was also included in a second study, on T cells in Graves' hyperthyroidism and ophthalmopathy.

Sequenced material: peripheral blood mononuclear cells (PBMCs), taken at new diagnosis, from a patient treated with antithyroid drugs. These receptors all come from a woman aged 18-30 years with Graves disease. CDR3s include the opening cysteine and the closing phenylalanine or tryptophan. Fields, in order: V gene, J gene, D gene, clone size, CDR3 DNA, CDR3 protein. A D gene is named only where the DNA matches it firmly. Not every row has a clone size; where given, it reads once, few, many or a size class.

TRBV11-1	TRBJ1-1	NA	few	TGCGCCAGCAGCCAAGGGACGGGCATGAACACTGAAGCTTTCTTT	CASSQGTGMNTEAFF
TRBV10-2	TRBJ2-1	NA	NA	TGCGCCAGCAGTAAACAGGGCATCCCACTCGATGAGCAGTTCTTC	CASSKQGIPLDEQFF
TRBV5-1	TRBJ2-3	NA	many	TGCGCCAGCAGCTTGGGGAGTTACGCCGGGGATACGCAGTATTTT	CASSLGSYAGDTQYF
TRBV11-2	TRBJ2-3	NA	many	TGTGCCAGCTGGGGGAAAGTCACAGATACGCAGTATTTT	CASWGKVTDTQYF
TRBV6-1	TRBJ2-2	NA	few	TGTGCCAGCAGAAAAAACAGGGCCGGGGAGCTGTTTTTT	CASRKNRAGELFF
TRBV7-2	TRBJ1-2	NA	NA	NA	CASSFLSGTVGVGSTF
TRBV3-1	TRBJ1-3	TRBD1	NA	TGTGCCAGCAGCCCCCGGGACAGGGTGGATGGAAACACCATATATTTT	CASSPRDRVDGNTIYF
TRBV20-1	TRBJ2-5	NA	few	TGCAGTGCTAGCCCCCCCCTGAGCAGCCAAGAGACCCAGTACTTC	CSASPPLSSQETQYF
TRBV5-5	TRBJ2-1	TRBD2	many	TGTGCCAGCAGCTTGGTATGGACTAGCGGGTTGAATGAGCAGTTCTTC	CASSLVWTSGLNEQFF
TRBV5-1	TRBJ2-3	NA	many	TGCGCCAGCAGCGAAACAGGCCGCACAGATACGCAGTATTTT	CASSETGRTDTQYF
TRBV28	TRBJ2-1	NA	many	TGTGCCAGCAGTCCGAAGAGACACCTCTTGGGGCTTGAGCAGTTCTTC	CASSPKRHLLGLEQFF
TRBV29-1	TRBJ2-3	NA	NA	TGCAGCGTTGGGGCAGATACGCAGTATTTT	CSVGADTQYF
TRBV28	TRBJ2-1	NA	NA	TGTGCCAGCAGTTTATTTTTCGGCTCCTACAATGAGCGGTTCTTC	CASSLFFGSYNERFF
TRBV12-3/TRBV12-4	TRBJ2-5	NA	few	TGTGCCAGCAGTTCACTAGGGGGCCAAGAGACCCAGTACTTC	CASSSLGGQETQYF
TRBV5-1	TRBJ2-5	TRBD1	few	TGCGCCAGCAGCCCAGGGGGAGACCAAGAGACCCAGTACTTC	CASSPGGDQETQYF
TRBV3-1	TRBJ2-1	NA	NA	TGTGCCAGCAACCGCGGGCAAGGGGGATCCTACAATGAGCAGTTCTTC	CASNRGQGGSYNEQFF
TRBV6-2/TRBV6-3	TRBJ2-1	NA	NA	TGTGCCAGCCTCGTCAGCGGTGCCTCCTACAATGAGCAGTTCTTC	CASLVSGASYNEQFF
TRBV24-1	TRBJ2-3	NA	many	TGTGCCACCAGTGAGCCGGGACTCACAGATACGCAGTATTTT	CATSEPGLTDTQYF
TRBV4-1	TRBJ1-1	NA	many	TGCGCCAGCAGCCCAAGTGAGGGGGGCAACACTGAAGCTTTCTTT	CASSPSEGGNTEAFF
TRBV4-1	TRBJ2-3	TRBD1	NA	TGCGCCAGCAGCCTGGGACAGGGGGGGCATACGCAGTATTTT	CASSLGQGGHTQYF
TRBV27	TRBJ1-1	TRBD1	many	TGTGCCAGCAGTTTGTTTGGACAGGGGAGCACTGAAGCTTTCTTT	CASSLFGQGSTEAFF
TRBV15	TRBJ2-7	TRBD2	NA	TGTGCCACCAGCAGAGCCTTAGCGGGAGGTGGCTACGAGCAGTACTTC	CATSRALAGGGYEQYF
TRBV28	TRBJ2-7	TRBD1	many	TGTGCCAGCAGTCTTTACAACCGGGACAGGGTAAAGGTTCGTCGCTACGAGCAGTACTTC	CASSLYNRDRVKVRRYEQYF
TRBV13	TRBJ2-7	NA	few	TGTGCCAGCAGCGTCCAGCACCGGGGCAGCCAGGAGCAGTACTTC	CASSVQHRGSQEQYF
TRBV18	TRBJ2-5	NA	many	TGTGCCAGCTCACCACCTGGTCGGCAAGAGACCCAGTACTTC	CASSPPGRQETQYF